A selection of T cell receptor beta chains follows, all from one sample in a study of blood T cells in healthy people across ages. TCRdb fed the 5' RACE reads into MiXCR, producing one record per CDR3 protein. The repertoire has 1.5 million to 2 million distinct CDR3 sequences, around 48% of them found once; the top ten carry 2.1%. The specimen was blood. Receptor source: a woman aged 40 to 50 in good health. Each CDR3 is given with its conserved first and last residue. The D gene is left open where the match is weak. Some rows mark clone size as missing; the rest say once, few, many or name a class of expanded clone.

CDR3 DNA: TGCGCCAGCAGCCAAGATTACAGGGGCTACAATGAGCAGTTCTTC
CDR3 protein: CASSQDYRGYNEQFF
V gene: TRBV4-3
clone size: NA
D gene: TRBD1
J gene: TRBJ2-1

CDR3 DNA: TGTGCCAGCAGTCCCGGACAGCTTAACTATGGCTACACCTTC
CDR3 protein: CASSPGQLNYGYTF
V gene: TRBV2
clone size: many
D gene: NA
J gene: TRBJ1-2

CDR3 DNA: TGTGCCAGCAGCCTGGCTTTAGGACAGGGTATCACAGATACGCAGTATTTT
CDR3 protein: CASSLALGQGITDTQYF
V gene: TRBV7-2
clone size: NA
D gene: TRBD1
J gene: TRBJ2-3

CDR3 DNA: TGCAGCGTTGAAGAAGAGGTGGGGTTTTCTGAAGCTTTCTTT
CDR3 protein: CSVEEEVGFSEAFF
V gene: TRBV29-1
clone size: NA
D gene: NA
J gene: TRBJ1-1

CDR3 DNA: TGTGCCAGCAGCGCGTGGACTAGCGGGTTGACAGATACGCAGTATTTT
CDR3 protein: CASSAWTSGLTDTQYF
V gene: TRBV9
clone size: few
D gene: TRBD2
J gene: TRBJ2-3

CDR3 DNA: TGTGCCAGCAGCTTTCGGGCCCGATCCCGGGGTCCCGTAGTCAAAAACATTCAGTACTTC
CDR3 protein: CASSFRARSRGPVVKNIQYF
V gene: TRBV7-4
clone size: NA
D gene: NA
J gene: TRBJ2-4

CDR3 DNA: TGTGCCAGCAGTTACCCGGACTCAAACTATGGCTACATCTTC
CDR3 protein: CASSYPDSNYGYIF
V gene: TRBV6-6
clone size: NA
D gene: NA
J gene: TRBJ1-2

CDR3 DNA: TGCGCCAGCAGCCAAGACCTCTCGCAGGAGTACAATGAGCAGTTCTTC
CDR3 protein: CASSQDLSQEYNEQFF
V gene: TRBV4-3
clone size: few
D gene: NA
J gene: TRBJ2-1

CDR3 DNA: TGTGCCAGCAGTTTAGCCAGCGGGGCCAAAAACATTCAGTACTTC
CDR3 protein: CASSLASGAKNIQYF
V gene: TRBV7-2
clone size: NA
D gene: NA
J gene: TRBJ2-4

CDR3 DNA: TGCGCCAGCAGGACTAGCGGGGAGGCCTTGTCCTACGAGCAGTACTTC
CDR3 protein: CASRTSGEALSYEQYF
V gene: TRBV5-1
clone size: NA
D gene: TRBD2
J gene: TRBJ2-7

CDR3 DNA: TGCAGTGCTAGAGGGCACAGGGAATATAGCAATCAGCCCCAGCATTTT
CDR3 protein: CSARGHREYSNQPQHF
V gene: TRBV20-1
clone size: NA
D gene: NA
J gene: TRBJ1-5

CDR3 DNA: TGTGCCAGCAGCCAGGAACTAGGGGGGGGGCCAGATACGCAGTATTTT
CDR3 protein: CASSQELGGGPDTQYF
V gene: TRBV4-2
clone size: NA
D gene: NA
J gene: TRBJ2-3

CDR3 DNA: TGTGCCAGCAGCTTAGACCGGGTCTTCAGTGATACGCAGTATTTT
CDR3 protein: CASSLDRVFSDTQYF
V gene: TRBV7-2
clone size: few
D gene: NA
J gene: TRBJ2-3

CDR3 DNA: TGTGCCAGCAGCTTAGCCTTACTAGGTAATGAGCAGTTCTTC
CDR3 protein: CASSLALLGNEQFF
V gene: TRBV7-2
clone size: NA
D gene: NA
J gene: TRBJ2-1

CDR3 DNA: TGTGCCAGCAGCCAGAACGACAGGGGTTTATACGAGCAGTACTTC
CDR3 protein: CASSQNDRGLYEQYF
V gene: TRBV6-5
clone size: few
D gene: TRBD1
J gene: TRBJ2-7

CDR3 DNA: TGTGCCAGCAGCTCGGGACTAGTGTCGACCATTCAGTACTTC
CDR3 protein: CASSSGLVSTIQYF
V gene: TRBV11-2
clone size: NA
D gene: TRBD2
J gene: TRBJ2-4

CDR3 DNA: TGTGCCACCAGTGATTTGCGCAGGGGGCTCTCAGATACGCAGTATTTT
CDR3 protein: CATSDLRRGLSDTQYF
V gene: TRBV24-1
clone size: NA
D gene: TRBD1
J gene: TRBJ2-3

CDR3 DNA: TGCAGCGCAGTAGCAGGGGGCCTTGGAAACATTCAGTACTTC
CDR3 protein: CSAVAGGLGNIQYF
V gene: TRBV29-1
clone size: NA
D gene: TRBD1
J gene: TRBJ2-4

CDR3 DNA: TGTGCCAGCAGAACGACAGGGACTGAAGCTTTCTTT
CDR3 protein: CASRTTGTEAFF
V gene: TRBV6-5
clone size: NA
D gene: TRBD1
J gene: TRBJ1-1

CDR3 DNA: TGTGCCAGCTCACCAGATATCGTAGGGCGCGAGCAGTACTTC
CDR3 protein: CASSPDIVGREQYF
V gene: TRBV18
clone size: NA
D gene: NA
J gene: TRBJ2-7

CDR3 DNA: TGCAGTGCTAGGACCCCAGCCACCCAAGAGACCCAGTACTTC
CDR3 protein: CSARTPATQETQYF
V gene: TRBV20-1
clone size: few
D gene: NA
J gene: TRBJ2-5

CDR3 DNA: TGTGCCAGCAGCTGGGGAGCTGGGAACAATGAGCAGTTCTTC
CDR3 protein: CASSWGAGNNEQFF
V gene: TRBV11-2
clone size: NA
D gene: NA
J gene: TRBJ2-1

CDR3 DNA: TGTGCCAGCACTGAGCGGGCAGGGGGTCCCGTTATCACAGATACGCAGTATTTT
CDR3 protein: CASTERAGGPVITDTQYF
V gene: TRBV6-1
clone size: NA
D gene: NA
J gene: TRBJ2-3

CDR3 DNA: TGTGCCAGCAGAGGGTTCACTGAAGCTTTCTTT
CDR3 protein: CASRGFTEAFF
V gene: TRBV7-9
clone size: NA
D gene: NA
J gene: TRBJ1-1

CDR3 DNA: TGCAGTGCTCGGGCAACAGCGGGAAACACAGATACGCAGTATTTT
CDR3 protein: CSARATAGNTDTQYF
V gene: TRBV20-1
clone size: NA
D gene: TRBD2
J gene: TRBJ2-3

CDR3 DNA: TGTGCCAGCAGCCCGGACAACTACGAGCAGTACTTC
CDR3 protein: CASSPDNYEQYF
V gene: TRBV5-1
clone size: many
D gene: NA
J gene: TRBJ2-7

CDR3 DNA: TGTGCCAGCAGTTTCCGGGATGGTGGTGGCTACACCTTC
CDR3 protein: CASSFRDGGGYTF
V gene: TRBV12-3/TRBV12-4
clone size: NA
D gene: NA
J gene: TRBJ1-2

CDR3 DNA: TGCGCCAGCAGCAACGGTCCTAGCACAGATACGCAGTATTTT
CDR3 protein: CASSNGPSTDTQYF
V gene: TRBV5-1
clone size: few
D gene: NA
J gene: TRBJ2-3

CDR3 DNA: TGTGCCAGCAGCTTAGCTCTCCCGATTCAAGAGACCCAGTACTTC
CDR3 protein: CASSLALPIQETQYF
V gene: TRBV11-2
clone size: few
D gene: NA
J gene: TRBJ2-5

CDR3 DNA: TGCAGTGCTAGCCGGCCCGACTGGGACAGGGAACCTTCAGGGACCCAGTACTTC
CDR3 protein: CSASRPDWDREPSGTQYF
V gene: TRBV20-1
clone size: NA
D gene: TRBD1
J gene: TRBJ2-5

CDR3 DNA: TGTGCCAGCAGCTTGAAGGGCCTCGGCCAAGAGACCCAGTTCTTC
CDR3 protein: CASSLKGLGQETQFF
V gene: TRBV5-5
clone size: NA
D gene: NA
J gene: TRBJ2-1

CDR3 DNA: TGTGCCAGCAGTTTCTACGCCGGGACAGATAATGAGCAGTTCTTC
CDR3 protein: CASSFYAGTDNEQFF
V gene: TRBV6-5
clone size: few
D gene: TRBD1
J gene: TRBJ2-1